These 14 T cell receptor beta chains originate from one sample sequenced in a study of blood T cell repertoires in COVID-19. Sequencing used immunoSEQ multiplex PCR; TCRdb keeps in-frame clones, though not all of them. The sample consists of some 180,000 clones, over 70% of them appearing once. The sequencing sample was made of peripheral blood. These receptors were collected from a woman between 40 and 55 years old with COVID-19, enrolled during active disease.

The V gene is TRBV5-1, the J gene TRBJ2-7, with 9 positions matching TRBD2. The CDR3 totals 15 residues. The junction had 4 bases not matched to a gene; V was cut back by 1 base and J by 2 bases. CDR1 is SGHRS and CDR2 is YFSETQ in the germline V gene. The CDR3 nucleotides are TGCGCCAGCAGCTTGTGGGCTAGCGGGACCTACGAGCAGTACTTC. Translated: CASSLWASGTYEQYF.

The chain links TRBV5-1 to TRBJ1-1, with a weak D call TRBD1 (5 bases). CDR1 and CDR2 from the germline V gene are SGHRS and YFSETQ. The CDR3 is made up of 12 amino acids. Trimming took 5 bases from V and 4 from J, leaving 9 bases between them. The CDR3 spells CASRPGGTEAFF. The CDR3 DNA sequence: TGCGCCAGCAGACCGGGGGGCACTGAAGCTTTCTTT.

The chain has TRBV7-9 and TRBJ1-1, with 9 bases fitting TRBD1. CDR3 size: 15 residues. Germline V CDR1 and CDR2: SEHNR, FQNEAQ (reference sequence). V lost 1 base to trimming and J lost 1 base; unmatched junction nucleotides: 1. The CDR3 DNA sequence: TGTGCCAGCAGCTTAGGGGACAGGGCGAACACTGAAGCTTTCTTT. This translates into CASSLGDRANTEAFF.

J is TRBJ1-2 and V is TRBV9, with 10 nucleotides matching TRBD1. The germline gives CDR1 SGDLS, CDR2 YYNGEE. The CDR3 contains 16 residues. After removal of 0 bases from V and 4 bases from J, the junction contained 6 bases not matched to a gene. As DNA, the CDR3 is TGTGCCAGCAGCGTAGTGGGGACAGGGGTTGCCTATGGCTACACCTTC. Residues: CASSVVGTGVAYGYTF.

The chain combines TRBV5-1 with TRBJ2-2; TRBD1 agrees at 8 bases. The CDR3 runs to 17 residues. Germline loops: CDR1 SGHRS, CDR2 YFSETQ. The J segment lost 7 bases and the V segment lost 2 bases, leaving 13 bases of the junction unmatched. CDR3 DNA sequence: TGCGCCAGCAGCTTTCTGAACCGGGACAGGCGGTTCGGGGAGCTGTTTTTT. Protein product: CASSFLNRDRRFGELFF. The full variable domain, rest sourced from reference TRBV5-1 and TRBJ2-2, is KAGVTQTPRYLIKTRGQQVTLSCSPISGHRSVSWYQQTPGQGLQFLFEYFSETQRNKGNFPGRFSGRQFSNSRSEMNVSTLELGDSALYLCASSFLNRDRRFGELFFGEGSRLTVL.

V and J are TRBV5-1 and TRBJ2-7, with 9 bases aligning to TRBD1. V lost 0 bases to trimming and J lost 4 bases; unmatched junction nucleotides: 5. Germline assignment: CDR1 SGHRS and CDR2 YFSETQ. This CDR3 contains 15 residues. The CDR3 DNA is TGCGCCAGCAGCTTGGGGACAGGGGCGGGGTACGAGCAGTACTTC. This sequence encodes CASSLGTGAGYEQYF. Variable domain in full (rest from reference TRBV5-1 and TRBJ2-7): KAGVTQTPRYLIKTRGQQVTLSCSPISGHRSVSWYQQTPGQGLQFLFEYFSETQRNKGNFPGRFSGRQFSNSRSEMNVSTLELGDSALYLCASSLGTGAGYEQYFGPGTRLTVT.

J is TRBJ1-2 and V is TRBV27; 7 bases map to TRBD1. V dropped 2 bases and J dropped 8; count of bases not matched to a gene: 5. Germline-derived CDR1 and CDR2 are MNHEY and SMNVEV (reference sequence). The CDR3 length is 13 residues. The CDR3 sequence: CASSLDRVGGYTF. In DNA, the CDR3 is TGTGCCAGCAGTTTAGACAGGGTGGGAGGCTACACCTTC.

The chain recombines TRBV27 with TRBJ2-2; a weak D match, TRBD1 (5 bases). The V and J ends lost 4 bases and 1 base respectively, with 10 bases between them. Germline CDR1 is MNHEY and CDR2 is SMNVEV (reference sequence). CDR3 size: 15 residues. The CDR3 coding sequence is TGTGCCAGCAGTTACGCAGGGCAGAACACCGGGGAGCTGTTTTTT. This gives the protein CASSYAGQNTGELFF.

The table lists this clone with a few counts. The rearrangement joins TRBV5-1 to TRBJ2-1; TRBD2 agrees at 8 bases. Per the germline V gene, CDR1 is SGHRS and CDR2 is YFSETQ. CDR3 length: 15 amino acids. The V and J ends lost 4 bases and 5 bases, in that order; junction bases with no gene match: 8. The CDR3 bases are TGCGCCAGCAGCCCGCCTGGCGGGGGGAACAATGAGCAGTTCTTC. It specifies CASSPPGGGNNEQFF. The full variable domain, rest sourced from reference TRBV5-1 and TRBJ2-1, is KAGVTQTPRYLIKTRGQQVTLSCSPISGHRSVSWYQQTPGQGLQFLFEYFSETQRNKGNFPGRFSGRQFSNSRSEMNVSTLELGDSALYLCASSPPGGGNNEQFFGPGTRLTVL.

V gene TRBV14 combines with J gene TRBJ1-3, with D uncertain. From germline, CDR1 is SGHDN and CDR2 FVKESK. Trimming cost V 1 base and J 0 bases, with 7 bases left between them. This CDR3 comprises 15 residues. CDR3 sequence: CASSQGLLSGNTIYF. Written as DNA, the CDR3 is TGTGCCAGCAGCCAAGGGCTTCTCTCTGGAAACACCATATATTTT.

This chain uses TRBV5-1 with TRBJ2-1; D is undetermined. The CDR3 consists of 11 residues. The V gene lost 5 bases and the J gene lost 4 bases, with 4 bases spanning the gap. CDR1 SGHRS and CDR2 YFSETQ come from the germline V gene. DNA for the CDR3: TGCGCCAGCAGAGCGTACAATGAGCAGTTCTTC. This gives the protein CASRAYNEQFF.

CDR3 residues: CASSYSRQSNQPQHF. The CDR3 nucleotides are TGTGCCAGCAGTTACTCGAGACAGTCTAATCAGCCCCAGCATTTT. V usage is TRBV6-6 and J usage is TRBJ1-5; maybe TRBD1 (5 bases). The V end lost 0 bases, the J end lost 4 bases, and 10 bases lay between the germline ends. Germline CDR1 and CDR2: MNHNY and SVGAGI (reference sequence). CDR3 length: 15 amino acids.

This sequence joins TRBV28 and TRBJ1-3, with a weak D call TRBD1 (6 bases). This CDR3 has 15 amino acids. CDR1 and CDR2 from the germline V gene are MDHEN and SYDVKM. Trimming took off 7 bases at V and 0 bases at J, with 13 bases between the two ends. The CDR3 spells CASNLGASSGNTIYF. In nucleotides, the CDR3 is TGTGCCAGCAATTTGGGGGCGAGCTCTGGAAACACCATATATTTT.

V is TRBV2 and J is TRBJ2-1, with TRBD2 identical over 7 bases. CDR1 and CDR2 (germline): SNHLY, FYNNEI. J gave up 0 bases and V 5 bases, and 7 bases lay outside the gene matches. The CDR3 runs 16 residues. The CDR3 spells CASSSRRTSSYNEQFF. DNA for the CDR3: TGTGCCAGCAGTTCTCGTCGGACTAGCTCCTACAATGAGCAGTTCTTC.